The rows below give T cell receptor beta chains drawn from one sample of a study of shared clonotypes between healthy human individuals. Repertoires were generated with immunoSEQ multiplex PCR, while TCRdb's copy carries only in-frame clones and drops some. The sample includes about 2.1 million clones, just under 95% of them seen just once. The sample comprised naive CD8+ T cells from PBMCs. Receptor source: a man aged 18 to 35 in good health. Some clones in this sample may be carry-over from other donors' samples. Both conserved end residues are trimmed from each CDR3. The order of the fields is J gene, V gene, CDR3 protein.

>TRBJ2-1|TRBV11-2
ASSRTSGSFDEQF
>TRBJ1-4|TRBV6-5
ASRPGQGNEKLF
>TRBJ1-5|TRBV4-1
ASSQVLLPNQPQH
>TRBJ1-1|TRBV28
ASSLNRGQAEAF
>TRBJ2-7|TRBV27
ASSLVLVRGQDEQY
>TRBJ2-5|TRBV21-1
ASSKGTSGPKETQY
>TRBJ2-2|TRBV7-3
ASSSLPGTSVTGELF
>TRBJ2-2|TRBV4-2
ASSQDLEREGGELF
>TRBJ2-7|TRBV6-1
ASRTTEGMEQY
>TRBJ2-7|TRBV27
ASSYAARGYEQY
>TRBJ2-7|TRBV4-2
ASSQDRIVDEQY
>TRBJ2-1|TRBV30
AWSLWSYNEQF
>TRBJ2-5|TRBV29-1
SVQWGVQETQY
>TRBJ2-2|TRBV9
ASSVPGLAGIVDTGELF
>.|TRBV28
ASRTIRAGTEYEQY
>TRBJ2-7|TRBV7-9
ASSLATSGQY
>TRBJ2-1|TRBV9
ASSVYPVGTYNEQF
>TRBJ2-7|TRBV5-1
ATTDKYEQY
>TRBJ2-7|TRBV11-1
ASSLSRGDGTYEQY
>TRBJ2-1|TRBV7-3
ASSLQPGGAQGNEQF
>TRBJ2-7|TRBV27
ASSPPGQGASSYEQY
>TRBJ2-3|TRBV23-1
ASSRDRGLSTQY
>TRBJ2-4|TRBV5-8
ASSPYGGNIQY
>TRBJ1-5|TRBV5-4
ASSFRSLDGNQPQH
>TRBJ2-7|TRBV28
ASNEGYEQY
>TRBJ2-7|TRBV6-5
ASSYGGAGEQY
>TRBJ1-1|TRBV10-3
AISGDPGTNTEAF
>TRBJ2-3|TRBV19
ASSTRLAGADTQY
>TRBJ2-1|TRBV4-3
ASSQERDGSYEQF
>TRBJ1-1|TRBV27
ASGPGTLWGMNTEAF
>TRBJ1-2|TRBV4-1
ASSGGSYGYT
>TRBJ1-4|TRBV5-1
ASSLVDSGTNEKLF
>TRBJ2-3|TRBV5-4
ASSHPGLAGVGNTDTQY
>TRBJ2-5|TRBV15
ATSDRAGETQY
>TRBJ2-1|TRBV27
ASSYSGPSYNEQF
>TRBJ2-1|TRBV7-8
ASSSVASWLGNEQF
>TRBJ2-7|TRBV18
ASSPEIYEQY
>TRBJ2-1|TRBV5-4
ASTVIPSSYNEQF
>TRBJ2-7|TRBV9
ASSLLPVSSYEQY
>TRBJ2-2|TRBV11-2
ASSLELPTGELF
>TRBJ2-3|TRBV28
ASGLTSTDTQY
>TRBJ1-1|TRBV4-3
ASSQEVGVNTEAF
>TRBJ1-2|TRBV18
ASSPDGYGYT
>TRBJ2-7|TRBV27
ASSLSVGHEQY
>TRBJ2-1|TRBV5-6
ASSLQRGLEQF
>TRBJ2-2|TRBV7-2
ASSFPIRIPDTGELF
>TRBJ2-1|TRBV27
ASSPGLAAYNEQF
>TRBJ2-2|TRBV13
ASSGGLAGRTGELF
>TRBJ1-1|TRBV4-1
ASSQIQGAGDTEAF